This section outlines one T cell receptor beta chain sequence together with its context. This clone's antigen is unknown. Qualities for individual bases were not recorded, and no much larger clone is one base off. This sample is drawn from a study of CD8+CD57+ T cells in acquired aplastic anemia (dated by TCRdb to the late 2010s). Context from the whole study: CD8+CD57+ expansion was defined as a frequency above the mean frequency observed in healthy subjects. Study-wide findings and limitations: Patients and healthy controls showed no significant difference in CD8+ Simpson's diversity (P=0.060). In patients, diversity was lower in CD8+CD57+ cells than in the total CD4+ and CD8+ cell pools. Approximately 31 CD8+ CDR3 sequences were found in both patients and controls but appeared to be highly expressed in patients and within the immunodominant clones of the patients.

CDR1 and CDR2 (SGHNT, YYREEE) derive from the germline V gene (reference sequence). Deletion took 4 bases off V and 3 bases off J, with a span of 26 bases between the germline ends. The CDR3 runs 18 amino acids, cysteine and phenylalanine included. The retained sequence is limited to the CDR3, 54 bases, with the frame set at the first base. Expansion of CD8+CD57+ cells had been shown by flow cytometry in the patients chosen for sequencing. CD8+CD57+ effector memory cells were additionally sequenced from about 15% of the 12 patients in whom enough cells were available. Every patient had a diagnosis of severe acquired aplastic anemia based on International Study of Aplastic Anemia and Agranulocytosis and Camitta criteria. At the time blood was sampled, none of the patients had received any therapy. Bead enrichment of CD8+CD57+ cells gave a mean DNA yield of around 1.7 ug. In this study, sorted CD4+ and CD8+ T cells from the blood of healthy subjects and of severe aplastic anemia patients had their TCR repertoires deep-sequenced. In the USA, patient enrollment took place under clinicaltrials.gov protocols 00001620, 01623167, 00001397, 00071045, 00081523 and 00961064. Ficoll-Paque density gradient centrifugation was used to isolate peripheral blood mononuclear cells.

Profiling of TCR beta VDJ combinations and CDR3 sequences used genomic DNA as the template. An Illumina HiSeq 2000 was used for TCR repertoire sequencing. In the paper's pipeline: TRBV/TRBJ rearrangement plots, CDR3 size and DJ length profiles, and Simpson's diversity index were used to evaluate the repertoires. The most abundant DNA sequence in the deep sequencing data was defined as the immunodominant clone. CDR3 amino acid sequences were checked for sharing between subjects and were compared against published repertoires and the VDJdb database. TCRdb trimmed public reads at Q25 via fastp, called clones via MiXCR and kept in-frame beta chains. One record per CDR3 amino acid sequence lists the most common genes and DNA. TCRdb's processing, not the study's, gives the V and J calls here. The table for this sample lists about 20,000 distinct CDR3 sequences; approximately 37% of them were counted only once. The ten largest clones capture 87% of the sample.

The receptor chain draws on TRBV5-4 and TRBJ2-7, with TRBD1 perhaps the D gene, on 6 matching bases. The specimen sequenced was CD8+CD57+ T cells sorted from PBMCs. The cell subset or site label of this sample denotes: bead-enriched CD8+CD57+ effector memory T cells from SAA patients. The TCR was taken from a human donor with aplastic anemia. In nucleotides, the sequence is TGTGCCAGCAGCCCCATTGACAGGTCCTACAAACAAAGCTACGAGCAGTACTTC. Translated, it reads CASSPIDRSYKQSYEQYF.